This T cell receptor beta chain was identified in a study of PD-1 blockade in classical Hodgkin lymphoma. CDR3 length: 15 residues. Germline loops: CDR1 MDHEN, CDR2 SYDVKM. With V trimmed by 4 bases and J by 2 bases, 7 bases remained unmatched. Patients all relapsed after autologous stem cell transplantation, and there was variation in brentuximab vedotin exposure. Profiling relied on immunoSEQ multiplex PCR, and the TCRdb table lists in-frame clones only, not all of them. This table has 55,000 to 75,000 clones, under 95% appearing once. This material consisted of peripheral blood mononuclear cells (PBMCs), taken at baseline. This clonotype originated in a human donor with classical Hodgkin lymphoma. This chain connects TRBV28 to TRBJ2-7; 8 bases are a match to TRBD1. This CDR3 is CASSWDRPFPYEQYF. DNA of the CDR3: TGTGCCAGCAGTTGGGACAGGCCTTTCCCCTACGAGCAGTACTTC.